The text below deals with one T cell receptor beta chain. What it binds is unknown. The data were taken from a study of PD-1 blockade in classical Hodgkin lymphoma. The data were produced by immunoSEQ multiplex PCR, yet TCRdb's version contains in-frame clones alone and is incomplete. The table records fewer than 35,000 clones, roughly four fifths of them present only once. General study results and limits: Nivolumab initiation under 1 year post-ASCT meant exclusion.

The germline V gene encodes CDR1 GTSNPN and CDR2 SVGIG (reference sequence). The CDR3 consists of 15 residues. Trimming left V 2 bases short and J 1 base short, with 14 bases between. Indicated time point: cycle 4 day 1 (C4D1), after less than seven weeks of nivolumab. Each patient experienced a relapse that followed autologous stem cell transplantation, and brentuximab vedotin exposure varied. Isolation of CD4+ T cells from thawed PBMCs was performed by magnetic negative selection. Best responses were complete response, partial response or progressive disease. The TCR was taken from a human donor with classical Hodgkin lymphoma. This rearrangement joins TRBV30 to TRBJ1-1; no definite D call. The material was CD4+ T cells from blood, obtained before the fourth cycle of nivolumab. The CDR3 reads CAWSKAGFTNTEAFF. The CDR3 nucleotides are TGTGCCTGGAGTAAGGCCGGATTTACGAACACTGAAGCTTTCTTT.